This TCR beta chain was recorded in a study of T-cell reconstitution after alpha-beta-depleted transplantation in children. CDR1 DFQATT and CDR2 SNEGSKA come from the germline V gene (reference sequence). V lost 7 bases, J lost 5 bases, and 20 bases lay in between. This CDR3 comprises 14 residues. TCRbeta library preparation incorporated unique molecular identifiers. One entry per CDR3 protein, called by TCRdb with MiXCR from the PCR reads. Among hundreds of thousands of distinct CDR3 sequences listed, around 16% were seen once. For this clonotype: Given a much more abundant clone one base away, this may be a read error.

This chain links TRBV20-1 with TRBJ2-5, with a possible D match to TRBD1 (6 bases). This TCR came from a human donor who donated a stem cell graft to a child with acute myeloid leukemia. Sequenced here: PBMCs from the stem cell graft donor, sampled from the stem cell graft. CDR3 sequence (DNA): TGCAGTGATACCACGGCAGGGGCCGAGGAGACCCAGTACTTC. It is translated as CSDTTAGAEETQYF.